This TCR beta chain is from a study of cytomegalovirus exposure and HLA in healthy donors. Primers: 60 Vbeta forward and 13 Jbeta reverse. Only in-frame clones appear in the TCRdb table, and some are missing; sequencing was by immunoSEQ multiplex PCR. The table lists just over 200,000 clones, approximately 78% of them singletons. This CDR3 is built from 14 residues. Per the germline V gene, CDR1 is SNHLY and CDR2 is FYNNEI. V shed 4 bases, J shed 3 bases, and the junction held 4 bases outside the gene matches. The clonotype originates from a woman aged 35 to 49 in good health and CMV-seronegative. Sequenced input: PBMCs. The V call is TRBV2, the J call TRBJ2-7, with 9 bases fitting TRBD1. This CDR3 reads CASSVATGGYEQYF. The CDR3 region has the DNA TGTGCCAGCAGTGTTGCGACAGGGGGCTACGAGCAGTACTTC. Full variable domain (outside the CDR3, taken from reference TRBV2 and TRBJ2-7): EPEVTQTPSHQVTQMGQEVILRCVPISNHLYFYWYRQILGQKVEFLVSFYNNEISEKSEIFDDQFSVERPDGSNFTLKIRSTKLEDSAMYFCASSVATGGYEQYFGPGTRLTVT.